This TCR beta chain was documented in a study of CXCR3-negative and CXCR3-positive naive CD8 T cells (dated by TCRdb to the late 2010s). Looking at the study overall: About 150 million TRB reads were obtained in total, roughly 1.5 +/- 0.3 million reads per library. Data from 11 donors, pooled across two independent experiments, went into the diversity and physicochemical repertoire analyses. The TRBV-TRBJ cluster analysis covered naive subsets from roughly 5 donors and memory cells from 3 donors.

Instrument on record: NextSeq 550. The Human TCR Profiling Kit (MiLaboratory) was used to make UMI-labeled 5' RACE TRB cDNA libraries. The full amount of extracted RNA was used for cDNA synthesis, and the full amount of resulting cDNA was used for PCR amplification. Libraries were prepared in parallel using an identical number of PCR cycles. The original pipeline was this. MIGEC and MiXCR extracted about 50,000 +/- 9,200 unique UMI-labeled TRB cDNA molecules per library, requiring at least two reads per UMI. On average, about 40,000 +/- 10,000 functional in-frame TRB CDR3 nucleotide clonotypes lacking stop codons were found per library. After downsampling to 5000 UMI-labeled TRB molecules per sample, diversity metrics, including normalized Shannon-Wiener and Chao1, were computed in VDJtools. VDJtools computed clonotype-size-weighted physicochemical properties of the central five CDR3 residues: interaction energy, strength, volume and Kidera factor 4. Through TCRdb reprocessing, the reads give one entry per CDR3 protein sequence; DNA is omitted. It is TCRdb's table, rather than the study itself, that gives the V and J calls and clone size. The sample has some 150,000 distinct CDR3 sequences on record. About 0.37% of the sample comes from the top ten.

For each CD8+ T cell subset, flow sorting was done in triplicate, and some 300,000 cells per subset went directly into RLT lysis buffer. To exclude memory contaminants, naive CD8+ T cells were stringently defined as CD45RO-CCR7+CD27+CD95-. Peripheral blood mononuclear cells were isolated from buffy coats using standard density gradient centrifugation. A FACSAria III was used to flow-sort naive CD8+ T cells into CXCR3-negative and CXCR3-positive populations. Total RNA was extracted from sorted cells with an RNeasy Mini Kit. Points the paper makes about the study in general: Comparably high repertoire diversity was found in both naive subsets, whereas much lower repertoire diversity was found in memory CD8+ T cells. Because surface CD5, which is linked to self-reactivity in mice, was comparable between the naive subsets, TCR interaction strength was also inferred from TRB CDR3 physicochemical properties. Because CXCR3 expression was partially decreased after cryopreservation, freshly isolated PBMCs were used for most assays. Naive CXCR3-negative and CXCR3-positive cells from the same donor showed similar TRBV-TRBJ usage, whereas memory cells showed distinct patterns. Compared with CXCR3-negative naive cells, CXCR3-positive naive cells had TRB CDR3s with higher hydrophobicity (lower Kidera factor 4), lower energy, and higher strength and volume indices.

A word on this clonotype: What antigen it recognizes has not been identified.

Sequencing used naive CXCR3+ CD8+ T cells from blood. This specimen's cell subset or site label, interpreted: CD45RO-CCR7+CD27+CD95- naive CD8+ T cells expressing CXCR3 (TNR3+). The sequence was collected from a human donor in good health. Some clones in this sample may be carry-over from other donors' samples.

The CDR3 is CATSGDRVAGELFF. This chain joins TRBV15 to TRBJ2-2; TCRdb's assignment of TRBD1 cannot be checked, as there is no DNA. Reading from cysteine to phenylalanine, the CDR3 counts 14 amino acids. No DNA appears here. CDR1 and CDR2 are drawn from the germline V gene (reference sequence): LNHNV, YYDKDF.